This TCR beta chain was recorded in a study of CD8 T cells in Susac syndrome. Germline values: CDR1 SGHAT, CDR2 FQNNGV. The CDR3 is 16 amino acids. V was clipped by 5 bases and J by 9 bases; unmatched bases: 9. In regard to this clonotype: The target antigen is unknown.

Findings and caveats of the study: The relatively small number of individuals in the TCR sequencing and HLA analysis was acknowledged by the study.

It was with random hexamers that 0.5 to 1 ug RNA was reverse transcribed. Amplification of TCR beta CDR3 used immunoSEQ multiplex PCR across 54 Vbeta and 13 Jbeta. Each CDR3 protein is one row after TCRdb ran MiXCR on the immunoSEQ multiplex PCR reads. The sample carries about 430,000 distinct CDR3 sequences, roughly 85% recorded once. CD8+ and CD4+ T cells circulating in blood were sequenced for TCR beta. TEMRA cells were FACS-enriched, while CD8+ and CD4+ T cells were negatively isolated. The clonotype was recovered from a human donor with multiple sclerosis. The J gene is TRBJ2-1, the V gene TRBV11-2, with 14 bases that match TRBD2. Sequenced input: CD8+ T cells from PBMCs. DNA of the CDR3: TGTGCCAGCAGCCCTCTCCTGGGACTAGCGGGAGTTGAGCAGTTCTTC. Amino acids: CASSPLLGLAGVEQFF.